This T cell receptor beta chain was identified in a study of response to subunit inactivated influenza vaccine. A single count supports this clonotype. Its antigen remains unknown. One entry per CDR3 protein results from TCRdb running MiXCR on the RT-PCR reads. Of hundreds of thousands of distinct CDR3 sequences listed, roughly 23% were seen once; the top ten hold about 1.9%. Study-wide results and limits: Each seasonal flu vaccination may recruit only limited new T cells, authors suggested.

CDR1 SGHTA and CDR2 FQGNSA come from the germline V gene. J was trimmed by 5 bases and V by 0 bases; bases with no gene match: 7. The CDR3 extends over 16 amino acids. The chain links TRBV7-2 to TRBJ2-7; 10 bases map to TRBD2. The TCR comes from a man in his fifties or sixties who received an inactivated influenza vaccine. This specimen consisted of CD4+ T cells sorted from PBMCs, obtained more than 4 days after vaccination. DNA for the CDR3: TGTGCCAGCAGCTTAGCGCTAAGCGGGAGGGTTAACGAGCAGTACTTC. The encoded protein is CASSLALSGRVNEQYF.